The clone carrying this T cell receptor (beta chain) was picked up many times. Germline loops: CDR1 SGHNT, CDR2 YENEEA. The CDR3 is 13 amino acids. V lost 3 bases, J lost 0 bases, and 5 bases lay in between. TCRdb analysed the 5' RACE reads with MiXCR anew, one entry per CDR3 protein. The sample records 400,000 to 550,000 distinct CDR3 sequences, 14% being singletons. These data originate in a study of identical twins. These data were likewise used in another study, on yellow fever vaccine responses in identical twins.

Specimen: CD4+ T cells sorted from blood. V and J are TRBV11-3 and TRBJ1-1; no reliable D call. The receptor was derived from a woman under 30 in good health. The CDR3 sequence: CASSFTVNTEAFF. The CDR3 DNA sequence: TGTGCCAGCAGCTTTACAGTGAACACTGAAGCTTTCTTT.